This entry lists 13 T cell receptor beta chains sequenced from one sample in a study of STAT5B mutations in CD4+ large granular lymphocyte leukemia (dated by TCRdb to the early 2020s). Library preparation used the immunoSEQ multiplex PCR assay. TCRdb limited this immuneACCESS table to in-frame rearrangements with V and J called. A share of clones is missing; checked studies link under half to unresolved V genes, and the rest is unexplained. The sample yields approximately 30,000 clones; around 80% were counted once. The ten largest clones capture under 2.5% of the sample. Source material: CD4+ T cells from blood buffy coats. All receptors come from a human donor in good health.

The chain combines TRBV29-1 with TRBJ1-2, with 9 bases fitting TRBD1. Trimming at V came to 5 bases and at J to 3 bases, leaving 25 bases not matched to a gene. In germline, CDR1 is SQVTM, CDR2 ANQGSEA. CDR3 length: 20 residues. CDR3 sequence reads: CSVRVSTYETGQGIHYGYTF. The DNA of the CDR3 is TGCAGCGTTAGAGTCTCCACATATGAGACGGGACAGGGTATCCACTATGGCTACACCTTC.

The chain carries TRBV5-5 and TRBJ2-7; TRBD2 matches at 10 bases. J gave up 0 bases and V 0 bases, and 6 bases lay outside the gene matches. The CDR3 extends over 17 amino acids. The germline V gene encodes CDR1 SGHKS and CDR2 YYEKEE (reference sequence). The CDR3 nucleotides read TGTGCCAGCAGCTTGGAGCGGGGGGGCTTATCCTCCTACGAGCAGTACTTC. It encodes CASSLERGGLSSYEQYF.

The chain has TRBV19 and TRBJ2-7; 11 bases are a match to TRBD2. This CDR3 is built from 15 residues. From germline, CDR1 is LNHDA and CDR2 SQIVND (reference sequence). V dropped 6 bases and J dropped 8; count of bases not matched to a gene: 12. CDR3 DNA sequence: TGTGCCAGTAGACTAGCGGGAGCCCCTCCTACGAAGCAGTACTTC. Translating gives CASRLAGAPPTKQYF.

The V gene is TRBV7-6, the J gene TRBJ2-3, with 10 nucleotides matching TRBD2. From germline, CDR1 is SGHVS and CDR2 FNYEAQ. The CDR3 consists of 15 residues. V shed 4 bases and J 8 bases; nucleotides not matched to a gene: 9. CDR3 sequence reads: CASSSVVAGGGTQYF. The CDR3, as DNA: TGTGCCAGCAGCTCCGTGGTAGCGGGGGGTGGTACGCAGTATTTT.

This chain joins TRBV27 and TRBJ2-7; the D is unclear. The CDR3 length is 13 residues. Germline loops: CDR1 MNHEY, CDR2 SMNVEV (reference sequence). V was cut by 4 bases and J by 6 bases, with 13 bases left in between. This CDR3 is CASSSSVGGEQYF. The CDR3 DNA is TGTGCCAGCAGTTCATCAGTGGGTGGCGAGCAGTACTTC.

CDR3 amino acids: CASSLADGIRGPQHF. CDR3 bases: TGTGCCAGCAGCTTAGCGGACGGCATCAGAGGGCCCCAGCATTTT. The chain couples TRBV7-9 to TRBJ1-5; D unclear. This CDR3 has 15 amino acids. V shed 0 bases and J shed 9 bases, with 15 bases lying between them. CDR1 and CDR2 from the germline V gene are SEHNR and FQNEAQ (reference sequence). Full variable domain (rest looked up from reference TRBV7-9 and TRBJ1-5): DTGVSQNPRHKITKRGQNVTFRCDPISEHNRLYWYRQTLGQGPEFLTYFQNEAQLEKSRLLSDRFSAERPKGSFSTLEIQRTEQGDSAMYLCASSLADGIRGPQHFGDGTRLSIL.

V and J are TRBV5-5 and TRBJ2-2, with 9 bases fitting TRBD1. The germline V gene has CDR1 SGHKS and CDR2 YYEKEE (reference sequence). J gave up 4 bases and V 5 bases, and 3 bases lay outside the gene matches. This CDR3 region has 14 residues. The CDR3 sequence: CASRSTGGTGELFF. The CDR3 DNA reads TGTGCCAGCAGATCGACAGGGGGCACCGGGGAGCTGTTTTTT.

V usage is TRBV7-2 and J usage is TRBJ1-6, with a tentative D call TRBD1 (5 bases). This CDR3 spans 16 amino acids. Germline assignment: CDR1 SGHTA and CDR2 FQGNSA. Trimming left V 1 base short and J 8 bases short, with 15 bases between. The CDR3 spells CASSLVEDPGYSPLHF. The CDR3 DNA is TGTGCCAGCAGCTTAGTAGAGGACCCAGGGTATTCACCCCTCCACTTT.

This chain links TRBV5-4 with TRBJ2-3, with 10 bases lining up with TRBD2. Per the germline V gene, CDR1 is SGHNT and CDR2 is YYREEE (reference sequence). With V trimmed by 2 bases and J by 2 bases, 2 bases remained unmatched. The CDR3 sequence is 15 residues long. As DNA, the CDR3 is TGTGCCAGCAGCTTTACTAGCGGGGCCACAGATACGCAGTATTTT. Translation: CASSFTSGATDTQYF.

The rearrangement joins TRBV27 to TRBJ1-4; TRBD1 might be the D (6 bases). The CDR3 contains 14 residues. The V gene lost 6 bases and the J gene lost 2 bases, with 10 bases spanning the gap. The V gene's germline CDR1 is MNHEY and CDR2 SMNVEV (reference sequence). CDR3 protein: CASSRTGTNEKLFF. DNA of the CDR3: TGTGCCAGCAGCCGTACAGGGACTAATGAAAAACTGTTTTTT.

J is TRBJ2-1 and V is TRBV15, with D unresolved. The germline V and J ends were trimmed by 4 bases and 5 bases, with 12 bases remaining between them. The length of the CDR3 is 14 residues. CDR1 is LNHNV, CDR2 YYDKDF, per germline (reference sequence). CDR3 DNA sequence: TGTGCCACCAGCAAACGGACGATGGACAATGAGCAGTTCTTC. It codes for CATSKRTMDNEQFF. Full variable domain (rest looked up from reference TRBV15 and TRBJ2-1): DAMVIQNPRYQVTQFGKPVTLSCSQTLNHNVMYWYQQKSSQAPKLLFHYYDKDFNNEADTPDNFQSRRPNTSFCFLDIRSPGLGDTAMYLCATSKRTMDNEQFFGPGTRLTVL.

This rearrangement joins TRBV29-1 to TRBJ2-3, with a weak D call TRBD1 (6 bases). This CDR3 comprises 13 residues. The V gene's germline CDR1 is SQVTM and CDR2 ANQGSEA. The CDR3 reads CSTGSKGTDTQYF. CDR3 DNA: TGCTCCACAGGGAGTAAGGGTACAGATACGCAGTATTTT.

The chain is built from TRBV14 and TRBJ2-7; maybe TRBD2 (5 bases). The V end lost 1 base, the J end lost 6 bases, and 10 bases lay between the germline ends. The germline gives CDR1 SGHDN, CDR2 FVKESK. The CDR3 totals 13 residues. CDR3 nucleotide sequence: TGTGCCAGCAGCCAAGTGAGGGCGGGCGAGCAGTACTTC. Residues: CASSQVRAGEQYF.